This note documents a single T cell receptor beta chain sequence. Its specific antigen is unknown. Base qualities are not at hand, and no much larger clone is one base apart. The cysteine opens and the phenylalanine closes a CDR3 of 13 amino acids. This entry keeps only the CDR3 DNA: 39 bases, framed from base 1. Taken from the germline V gene (reference sequence), the CDR1 and CDR2 loops are WNHNN and SYGVQD. V is reduced by 0 bases and J by 6 bases, leaving a spacing of 9 bases between them. The data were taken from a study of shared clonotypes between healthy human individuals (dated by TCRdb to about 2020). About the full investigation: Three men and a couple of women, aged 18 to 49 years, made up the cohort. To estimate repertoire size and how much clonotypes are shared between individuals, the study performed deep sequencing of blood TCR repertoires from a few healthy adults. To increase sequencing depth and limit assay-specific biases, TCR repertoire library preparation and sequencing were carried out by different laboratories using diverse techniques. For each donor, CD4 naive and CD4 memory were each run on three plates, CD8 naive on two plates, and CD8 memory on one plate. Between about 0.9 and 8.9 billion PBMCs per donor were obtained by leukapheresis.

Paper-wide results and their limitations: Compared with non-shared clonotypes, the clonotypes found in all four sorted-subset donors had higher generation probabilities. Across a handful of donors, roughly 5.1% of naive CD4, 3.5% of naive CD8, 2% to 2.5% of memory CD4, and 0.4% of memory CD8 clonotypes were shared. Because the study included only a small number of donors, the genetic and exposure-history diversity represented was limited. Naive subsets generally had larger estimated clonotype richness than memory subsets. Based on pairwise subsampling, the degree of clonotype sharing among donors was expected to be affected by sequencing depth. Sampling was restricted to blood, and TCR repertoires in tissues likely differ from the TCR repertoires found in blood. Even with the large sequencing depth, rarefaction of the sorted-subset datasets indicated that sequencing was incomplete.

The donors were healthy, HIV-negative adults with no recently reported acute infections or vaccinations. Every donor was a Caucasian adult living in Nashville, Tennessee, USA. CD4+ T cells were enriched by magnetic negative selection; naive cells were then positively selected on CD45RA, and the negative fraction formed the memory subset. Blood was obtained by leukapheresis, after which PBMCs were separated by Ficoll-Histopaque density gradient centrifugation and cryopreserved in liquid nitrogen vapor phase. Purity and quantity of every magnetically sorted T cell population were checked by analytical flow cytometry. Genomic DNA was isolated from every sorted fraction and measured by UV absorbance on a Nanodrop 2000c. Using the deep immunoSEQ assay, multiplex PCR amplified TCR CDR3 regions from genomic DNA. Genomic DNA extracted from each cell subset was distributed evenly over all wells of several immunoSEQ 96-well plates, and each plate served as one replicate. For sorted subsets, 150 to 200 ng genomic DNA, equal to some 30,000 T cell genomes, was loaded into each replicate PCR. The purified libraries were quantified using a Qubit 3.0 fluorometer, sized with a Bioanalyzer 2100, and then quantified again using the KAPA Library Quantification kit. Every immunoSEQ 96-well plate was sequenced on a dedicated single-read 150-cycle Illumina NextSeq 550 flow cell. The authors' analysis ran thus. Because the immunoSEQ output held only junctional sequences and lacked quality scores, the filtering could not match the filtering applied to full-length reads. To assign V/J genes and CDR3, sequences were annotated against IMGT germline references using PyIR, a Python wrapper for IgBLAST v1.9. Reads with weak V/J assignments (E-value above 1e-6), missing CDR3, stop codons, out-of-frame junctions, or ambiguous translated residues were removed. V3J clonotypes were defined by identical inferred V gene, J gene, and CDR3 amino acid sequence. To compute the percentage overlap between repertoires, the number of shared unique clonotypes was divided by the size of the smaller repertoire. Repertoire richness was assessed with RTK rarefaction, the Chao1 estimator, and Recon v2.1 estimates of unobserved clonotypes. OLGA was used to compute generation probabilities for all TCRbeta clonotypes that the gDNA method yielded from several donors. Held by TCRdb, this immuneACCESS table contains in-frame sequences only and omits some clones. Under half of the omission traces to an unresolved V gene where checked; the cause of the rest is unknown. The V and J calls and the clone size are those of that table, but D and trimming were determined from the DNA. The sample yields 150,000 to 200,000 clones; 85% to 95% were counted once. Around 0.072% of the sample is taken by the ten largest.

The rearranged chain carries TRBV10-1 and TRBJ2-7; confidence is insufficient to name the D gene. Sequencing used naive CD4+ T cells sorted from blood. The cell subset or site label, read with the paper, signifies: CD45RA+ positively selected. The origin of this receptor is a woman aged 25-40 years in good health. The CDR3 here reads CASSESGSGEQYF. The nucleotide sequence is TGCGCCAGCAGTGAGTCGGGGTCCGGCGAGCAGTACTTC.